This T cell receptor (beta chain) was profiled in a study of T cell repertoires in cytomegalovirus infection. This clonotype came up a few times. The antigen is unknown. TCRdb processed the reads anew with MiXCR; each CDR3 protein has one entry. This table has about 310,000 distinct CDR3 sequences, 20% to 25% appearing once. Germline V gives CDR1 SEHNR, CDR2 FQNEAQ (reference sequence). The trim removed 5 bases at V and 9 bases at J, leaving 17 bases unmatched. This CDR3 comprises 17 residues. The sample was cultured PBMCs, taken from culture after CMV antigen stimulation. The rearrangement links TRBV7-9 to TRBJ2-1, with 9 bases fitting TRBD2. The receptor comes from a human donor in good health (CMV status not recorded). Some clones in this sample may be carry-over from other donors' samples. CDR3 residues: CASSPPGLAGLNGEQFF. CDR3 sequence (DNA): TGTGCCAGCAGCCCACCGGGGCTAGCGGGATTAAATGGTGAGCAGTTCTTC.